These 17 T cell receptor beta chains were sequenced from one sample in a study of OX40 agonist ivuxolimab in advanced cancers. Data came from immunoSEQ multiplex PCR; TCRdb stores just in-frame clones and leaves some out. The sample carries 70,000 to 80,000 clones, about three quarters recorded once. The starting material was CD4+ or CD8+ T cells sorted from blood, obtained in a trial of the OX40 agonist ivuxolimab. These receptors were taken from an adult with an advanced solid tumor such as melanoma, head and neck, liver or kidney cancer.

The rearrangement joins TRBV19 to TRBJ2-2; 9 bases map to TRBD2. V shed 4 bases, J shed 7 bases, and the junction held 16 bases outside the gene matches. The CDR3 has 18 residues. In germline, CDR1 is LNHDA, CDR2 SQIVND (reference sequence). CDR3 bases: TGTGCCAGTAGTAGCCCTCTCCCGGGACTAGCAGACCGCGGGGAGCTGTTTTTT. The encoded protein is CASSSPLPGLADRGELFF.

This chain connects TRBV11-2 to TRBJ2-2, with D possibly being TRBD2 (6 bases). V lost 4 bases to trimming and J lost 4 bases, with 19 bases between them. This CDR3 is 17 amino acids long. In germline, CDR1 is SGHAT, CDR2 FQNNGV. CDR3 residues: CASSSHGGGPITGELFF. The CDR3, as DNA: TGTGCCAGCAGCTCCCACGGAGGAGGGCCAATCACCGGGGAGCTGTTTTTT. The full variable domain, in which reference TRBV11-2 and TRBJ2-2 provide the parts outside the CDR3, is EAGVAQSPRYKIIEKRQSVAFWCNPISGHATLYWYQQILGQGPKLLIQFQNNGVVDDSQLPKDRFSAERLKGVDSTLKIQPAKLEDSAVYLCASSSHGGGPITGELFFGEGSRLTVL.

This chain links TRBV19 with TRBJ1-5, with D possibly TRBD1 on 5 matching bases. Germline lookup yields CDR1 LNHDA and CDR2 SQIVND (reference sequence). The ends were cut back, 5 bases at V and 4 bases at J, with 15 bases in the middle. The CDR3 sequence is 15 residues long. Here the CDR3 reads CASSGNGGVNQPQHF. For the CDR3, the DNA is TGTGCCAGTAGTGGTAACGGGGGTGTTAATCAGCCCCAGCATTTT.

The chain links TRBV5-1 to TRBJ2-7, with TRBD2 matching over 8 bases. From germline, CDR1 is SGHRS and CDR2 YFSETQ. V was pared by 0 bases and J by 9 bases, with 11 bases of the junction left unmatched. CDR3 length: 15 residues. CDR3 residues: CASSLGGTGRERQYF. CDR3 coding DNA: TGCGCCAGCAGCTTGGGAGGGACCGGGAGGGAAAGGCAGTACTTC. The full variable domain, with the rest looked up from reference TRBV5-1 and TRBJ2-7, is KAGVTQTPRYLIKTRGQQVTLSCSPISGHRSVSWYQQTPGQGLQFLFEYFSETQRNKGNFPGRFSGRQFSNSRSEMNVSTLELGDSALYLCASSLGGTGRERQYFGPGTRLTVT.

This rearrangement joins TRBV7-8 to TRBJ2-7; 7 bases are a match to TRBD2. The V gene's germline CDR1 is SGHVS and CDR2 FQNEAQ. CDR3 size: 12 residues. With 0 bases clipped from V and 9 bases from J, the junction kept 2 bases outside the gene matches. CDR3 nucleotides: TGTGCCAGCAGCTTAGCGTTAGCGGGGCAGTACTTC. It is translated as CASSLALAGQYF.

The chain couples TRBV5-1 to TRBJ2-7, with TRBD1 matching over 7 bases. The CDR3 consists of 13 residues. CDR1 and CDR2 (germline): SGHRS, YFSETQ. Unmatched junction bases numbered 4, after V lost 0 bases and J lost 7 bases. CDR3 region: CASSLDRGFEQYF. CDR3 DNA sequence: TGCGCCAGCAGCTTGGACAGGGGTTTTGAGCAGTACTTC.

In this sample, this clone turned up a few times. The rearrangement joins TRBV5-1 to TRBJ2-1; 9 bases are shared with TRBD1. After removal of 2 bases from V and 7 bases from J, the junction contained 10 bases not matched to a gene. The CDR3 consists of 16 residues. The V gene's germline CDR1 is SGHRS and CDR2 YFSETQ. In DNA, the CDR3 is TGCGCCAGCAGCTTTGGGCCCGGGACAGGGAATAATGAGCAGTTCTTC. Protein product: CASSFGPGTGNNEQFF.

The V call is TRBV5-1, the J call TRBJ2-7; 14 bases map to TRBD2. Germline V gene data show CDR1 as SGHRS and CDR2 as YFSETQ. Trimming removed 2 bases from V and 7 bases from J; junction bases left unmatched: 11. The CDR3 loop spans 17 amino acids. This CDR3 is CASSFASGTSGRGEQYF. The DNA for the CDR3 is TGCGCCAGCAGCTTCGCCTCCGGGACTAGCGGGAGAGGGGAGCAGTACTTC.

The chain has TRBV7-8 and TRBJ2-1; 12 bases are shared with TRBD2. The germline CDR1 and CDR2 sequences are SGHVS and FQNEAQ. Unmatched junction bases numbered 20, after V lost 1 base and J lost 10 bases. The CDR3 is 20 residues long. In DNA, the CDR3 is TGTGCCAGCAGCTTAGTCACTAGCGGGAGGTACTTAGCTCCTACAATGGAGCAGTTCTTC. Its protein product is CASSLVTSGRYLAPTMEQFF.

The rearrangement links TRBV7-2 to TRBJ1-3; 8 bases fit TRBD1. This CDR3 region has 14 residues. V shed 5 bases and J 7 bases; nucleotides not matched to a gene: 7. Looked up from germline, CDR1 is SGHTA and CDR2 is FQGNSA. The CDR3 coding sequence is TGTGCCAGCAGCCCGGACAGGGCGAGGAACACCATATATTTT. Translated: CASSPDRARNTIYF.

The chain links TRBV6-5 to TRBJ2-2; D not certain. V was pared by 0 bases and J by 1 base, with 6 bases between. This CDR3 is built from 15 residues. Germline CDR1 reads MNHEY; CDR2 reads SVGAGI. The CDR3 DNA is TGTGCCAGCAGTTACTCGGGTAGGAACACCGGGGAGCTGTTTTTT. Its protein is CASSYSGRNTGELFF.

This chain links TRBV2 with TRBJ1-2; TRBD1 matches at 11 bases. V shed 3 bases, J shed 8 bases, and the junction held 8 bases outside the gene matches. Per the germline V gene, CDR1 is SNHLY and CDR2 is FYNNEI. The CDR3 spans 15 residues. This CDR3 reads CASSEEGQGAGGYTF. The DNA of the CDR3 is TGTGCCAGCAGTGAGGAAGGACAGGGGGCTGGCGGCTACACCTTC.

This chain connects TRBV6-5 to TRBJ2-1, with 7 bases that match TRBD1. V dropped 5 bases and J dropped 2; count of bases not matched to a gene: 0. CDR1 MNHEY and CDR2 SVGAGI come from the germline V gene. This CDR3 contains 13 residues. The CDR3 sequence: CASSTGAYNEQFF. In DNA, the CDR3 is TGTGCCAGCAGTACAGGGGCCTACAATGAGCAGTTCTTC.

As to this clone: At one end, the junction sequence differs from germline, possibly due to a read error. The chain couples TRBV6-1 to TRBJ2-7; 12 bases map to TRBD2. CDR1 is MNHNS, CDR2 SASEGT, per germline. The length of the CDR3 is 16 residues. CDR3: CAISEWGTSGSYEQYF. Written as DNA, the CDR3 is TGTGCCATCAGTGAGTGGGGGACTAGCGGGTCCTACGAGCAGTACTTC.

This clone was seen only once. The chain is built from TRBV27 and TRBJ2-3; D is perhaps TRBD1 (6 bases). The CDR3 spans 15 residues. Trimming pared 5 bases from V and 4 bases from J, leaving 16 bases between. The V gene's germline CDR1 is MNHEY and CDR2 SMNVEV (reference sequence). In DNA, the CDR3 is TGTGCCAGCAGTCACAGGGCTACCGGGGCAGATACGCAGTATTTT. Protein product: CASSHRATGADTQYF.

This clone was counted at least ten times. V and J are TRBV27 and TRBJ1-2; D gene unclear. V gave up 3 bases and J gave up 7 bases, with 15 bases separating them. CDR1 and CDR2 (germline): MNHEY, SMNVEV (reference sequence). This CDR3 region has 14 residues. The CDR3 nucleotides are TGTGCCAGCAGTTTCTTGGCCCCCGATGCTGGCTACACCTTC. Protein product: CASSFLAPDAGYTF.

The chain recombines TRBV4-1 with TRBJ2-5; D remains ambiguous. The germline V gene encodes CDR1 MGHRA and CDR2 YSYEKL. V lost 4 bases, J lost 5 bases, and 11 bases lay in between. This CDR3 has 13 amino acids. The CDR3 DNA reads as TGCGCCAGCAGCCCCCTTACTGGGGAGACCCAGTACTTC. Its protein product is CASSPLTGETQYF.